Listed below are T cell receptor beta chains from one sample, sequenced in a study of early T cells in non-severe SARS-CoV-2 infection. From the 5' RACE reads, TCRdb called clonotypes with MiXCR, one entry per CDR3 protein. The sample includes over 50,000 distinct CDR3 sequences, roughly an eighth seen only once; the top ten take about 3.1%. Input material: whole blood. These receptor sequences come from an adult who was a healthcare worker with PCR-confirmed SARS-CoV-2 infection or an uninfected control (not recorded which). CDR3s include the opening cysteine and the closing phenylalanine or tryptophan. The D gene is left open where the match is weak. Only some rows state a clone size, as once, few, many or a class for expanded clones.

>TRBV5-1|NA|NA|TRBJ2-1
CASSFSGQAGNEQFF
TGCGCCAGCAGCTTCTCTGGACAGGCGGGGAATGAGCAGTTCTTC
>TRBV27|many|NA|TRBJ1-2
CASSLYRAYGYTF
TGTGCCAGCAGTTTGTACAGGGCCTATGGCTACACCTTC
>TRBV28|many|NA|TRBJ2-7
CASSPNAEQYF
TGTGCCAGCAGTCCAAATGCGGAGCAGTACTTC
>TRBV2|many|TRBD2|TRBJ2-5
CASLPMAGATQETQYF
TGTGCCAGCCTCCCCATGGCGGGAGCGACCCAAGAGACCCAGTACTTC
>TRBV20-1|many|NA|TRBJ1-4
CSAPRQPHEKLFF
TGCAGTGCACCTCGACAGCCCCATGAAAAACTGTTTTTT
>TRBV29-1|many|NA|TRBJ2-7
CSAGHPPHEQYF
TGCAGCGCCGGACACCCACCCCACGAGCAGTACTTC
>TRBV6-6|NA|NA|TRBJ2-5
CASSFGRGAQETQCF
NA
>TRBV7-9|many|TRBD1|TRBJ1-4
CASSLGQGGNEKLFF
TGTGCCAGCAGCTTGGGACAGGGGGGTAATGAAAAACTGTTTTTT
>TRBV11-3|few|NA|TRBJ2-3
CASSPESGDTQYF
TGTGCCAGCAGCCCGGAGAGCGGAGATACGCAGTATTTT
>TRBV30|many|TRBD1|TRBJ2-6
CAWSVGTGGSGANVLTF
TGTGCCTGGAGTGTAGGGACAGGGGGGTCTGGGGCCAACGTCCTGACTTTC
>TRBV6-6|many|TRBD1|TRBJ1-5
CASRPTGGPQPQHF
TGTGCCAGCAGGCCTACAGGGGGCCCTCAGCCCCAGCATTTT
>TRBV7-8|few|NA|TRBJ1-1
CASSRGSTEAFF
TGTGCCAGCAGCCGAGGGTCCACTGAAGCTTTCTTT
>TRBV6-2/TRBV6-3|NA|NA|TRBJ2-7
CASTDLDIHEQYF
TGTGCCAGCACCGACCTGGACATCCACGAGCAGTACTTC
>TRBV18|many|NA|TRBJ2-6
CASSPPGAGVSGANVLTF
TGTGCCAGCTCACCACCGGGGGCGGGCGTTTCTGGGGCCAACGTCCTGACTTTC
>TRBV4-1|many|TRBD1|TRBJ2-2
CASSQEGAGGNTGELFF
TGCGCCAGCAGCCAAGAGGGGGCAGGGGGCAACACCGGGGAGCTGTTTTTT
>TRBV13|many|NA|TRBJ2-2
CASSLRFLAGTGELFF
TGTGCCAGCAGCTTAAGGTTTTTAGCAGGGACCGGGGAGCTGTTTTTT
>TRBV7-2|many|NA|TRBJ2-7
CASSWTGLGEQYF
TGTGCCTCCTCCTGGACCGGCCTTGGGGAGCAGTACTTC
>TRBV28|many|TRBD1|TRBJ2-7
CASSLPGQGPYEQYF
TGTGCCAGCAGTCTCCCAGGACAGGGGCCCTACGAGCAGTACTTC
>TRBV10-3|many|TRBD1|TRBJ2-7
CAISGTGVEQYF
TGTGCCATCAGTGGGACAGGGGTCGAGCAGTACTTC
>TRBV10-1|NA|NA|TRBJ1-5
CASSGPNQPQHF
TGCGCCAGCAGCGGCCCTAATCAGCCCCAGCATTTT
>TRBV6-1|NA|TRBD1|TRBJ1-2
CVSSDRGGVNGYAF
TGTGTCAGCAGTGACAGGGGCGGAGTAAATGGCTACGCCTTC
>TRBV9|NA|NA|TRBJ2-1
CASSVVSGAHNEQFF
TGTGCCAGCAGCGTAGTGTCAGGGGCCCACAATGAGCAGTTCTTC
>TRBV12-3/TRBV12-4|many|TRBD1|TRBJ2-5
CASSLDGTALETQYF
TGTGCCAGCAGTTTAGACGGGACAGCTCTAGAGACCCAGTACTTC
>TRBV2|many|TRBD1|TRBJ1-5
CASSETPGTGGKHF
TGTGCCAGCAGTGAAACGCCCGGGACAGGGGGCAAGCATTTT
>TRBV6-2/TRBV6-3|many|TRBD1|TRBJ1-5
CASSYLGTGGRNQPQHF
TGTGCCAGCAGTTACTTAGGGACAGGGGGCCGCAATCAGCCCCAGCATTTT
>TRBV2|many|TRBD2|TRBJ2-2
CASNRAGAIGELFF
TGTGCCAGCAATAGAGCGGGGGCCATCGGGGAGCTGTTTTTT
>TRBV6-5|many|NA|TRBJ1-2
CASSPQRIPNYGYTF
TGTGCCAGCAGCCCTCAGCGGATTCCGAACTATGGCTACACCTTC
>TRBV11-2|few|NA|TRBJ2-2
CASSLGLRGRTTGELFF
TGTGCCAGCAGCTTAGGGCTTCGGGGGCGGACCACCGGGGAGCTGTTTTTT
>TRBV20-1|many|NA|TRBJ2-6
CSARDPTVYSGANVLTF
TGCAGTGCTAGAGATCCAACAGTTTACTCTGGGGCCAACGTCCTGACTTTC
>TRBV14|many|TRBD1|TRBJ2-3
CASSQATGGDTQYF
TGTGCCAGCAGCCAAGCCACAGGGGGAGATACGCAGTATTTT
>TRBV5-1|NA|TRBD2|TRBJ2-1
CASSLDGTSGFGEQFF
TGCGCCAGCAGCTTGGACGGGACTAGCGGATTTGGTGAGCAGTTCTTC
>TRBV2|many|NA|TRBJ2-3
CASSVQGQTDTQYF
TGTGCCAGCAGTGTACAGGGCCAAACAGATACGCAGTATTTT
>TRBV12-3/TRBV12-4|many|TRBD1|TRBJ2-1
CASSFPDRVEGEQFF
TGTGCCAGCAGTTTCCCGGACAGGGTCGAGGGTGAGCAGTTCTTC
>TRBV9|NA|NA|TRBJ2-1
CASSLDSSNEQFF
TGTGCCAGCAGCCTTGACTCCTCCAATGAGCAGTTCTTC
>TRBV5-1|many|NA|TRBJ1-5
CASSLEGFGQPQHF
TGCGCCAGCAGCTTGGAGGGGTTCGGCCAGCCCCAGCATTTT
>TRBV7-9|NA|NA|TRBJ2-3
CASREIDTQYF
TGTGCCAGCAGGGAAATAGATACGCAGTATTTT
>TRBV5-1|few|NA|TRBJ1-1
CASSSRPQNTEAFF
TGCGCCAGCAGCTCCCGCCCCCAGAACACTGAAGCTTTCTTT
>TRBV5-1|few|TRBD2|TRBJ2-7
CASSLEGGSYEQYF
TGCGCCAGCAGCTTGGAGGGAGGGTCCTACGAGCAGTACTTC
>TRBV28|NA|NA|TRBJ1-2
CASSFWDKGYTF
TGTGCCAGCAGTTTTTGGGACAAAGGCTACACCTTC
>TRBV29-1|many|NA|TRBJ1-4
CSVQPGTNEKLFF
TGCAGCGTCCAGCCAGGAACTAATGAAAAACTGTTTTTT